This is a list of T cell receptor beta chains from one sample in a study of PD-1 blockade in classical Hodgkin lymphoma. Only in-frame clones appear in the TCRdb table, and some are missing; sequencing was by immunoSEQ multiplex PCR. The sample includes approximately 160,000 clones, about four fifths seen only once; the top ten take roughly 9.2%. Sequenced here: peripheral blood mononuclear cells (PBMCs), sampled before the second cycle of nivolumab. Receptors were obtained from a human donor with classical Hodgkin lymphoma. Each CDR3 is given with its conserved first and last residue. D genes are given only for firm matches. Clone size is given for some rows only: seen once, a few or many times, or a class if the clone is expanded.

CDR3 protein | J gene | D gene | V gene | clone size
CASSKKPGRYF | TRBJ2-5 | - | TRBV21-1 | -
CASRGQRGQPQHF | TRBJ1-5 | - | TRBV6-6 | -
CASLRRIQGNRGYEQYF | TRBJ2-7 | TRBD1 | TRBV28 | -
CASSLGGPGQGYGYTF | TRBJ1-2 | TRBD1 | TRBV5-4 | many
CASSVQPAPLNEQFF | TRBJ2-1 | - | TRBV9 | -
CASSKGTGLVTGELFF | TRBJ2-2 | TRBD1 | TRBV11-3 | -
CASSTLNTGELFF | TRBJ2-2 | - | TRBV7-9 | -
CASSEVEGFGQPQHF | TRBJ1-5 | - | TRBV6-1 | few
CTSSHRDSPRGTQYF | TRBJ2-5 | - | TRBV1 | -
CASSIQGQGVYEQYF | TRBJ2-7 | TRBD1 | TRBV19 | -
CASSPGTIYEQYF | TRBJ2-7 | - | TRBV5-1 | -
CSVATLDNNYGYTF | TRBJ1-2 | - | TRBV29-1 | many